This section outlines one T cell receptor beta chain sequence together with its context. Its antigen is still unknown. The V gene lost 4 bases and the J gene lost 0 bases, with 6 bases spanning the gap. Germline assignment: CDR1 SEHNR and CDR2 FQNEAQ (reference sequence). The CDR3 loop spans 13 amino acids. This specimen belongs to a study of lymphopenia after photon versus proton radiotherapy. Study-level findings and limits: Larger post-nadir TCR diversity loss correlated inversely with survival in deceased patients. Oligoclonal CD8+ Temra expansion after nadir drove photon patients' diversity drop.

The method was immunoSEQ multiplex PCR; TCRdb's version includes in-frame clones alone and lacks a portion of them. Of around 63,000 clones in the sample, around 86% were seen once. The receptor's source is a man aged 40-50 years with gastric cancer. V is TRBV7-9 and J is TRBJ2-5; no clear D gene. The starting material was peripheral blood, obtained from a patient treated with photon-based radiotherapy. The CDR3 here is CASSSPNQETQYF. CDR3 nucleotides: TGTGCCAGCAGCTCCCCGAACCAAGAGACCCAGTACTTC.